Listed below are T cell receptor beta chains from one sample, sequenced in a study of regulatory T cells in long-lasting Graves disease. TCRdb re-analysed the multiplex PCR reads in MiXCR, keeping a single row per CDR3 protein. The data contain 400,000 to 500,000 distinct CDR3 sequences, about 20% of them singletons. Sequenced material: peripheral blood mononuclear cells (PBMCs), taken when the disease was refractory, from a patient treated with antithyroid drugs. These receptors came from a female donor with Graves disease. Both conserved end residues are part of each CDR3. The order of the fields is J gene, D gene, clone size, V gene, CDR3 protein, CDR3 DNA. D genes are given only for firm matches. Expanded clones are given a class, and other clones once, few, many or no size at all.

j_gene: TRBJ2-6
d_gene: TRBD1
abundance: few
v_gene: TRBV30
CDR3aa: CAWDRGTGANVLTF
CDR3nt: TGTGCCTGGGACAGGGGGACTGGGGCCAACGTCCTGACTTTC

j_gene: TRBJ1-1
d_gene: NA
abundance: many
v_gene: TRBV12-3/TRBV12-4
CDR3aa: CASSLEEAEAFF
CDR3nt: TGTGCCAGCAGTTTAGAGGAGGCTGAAGCTTTCTTT

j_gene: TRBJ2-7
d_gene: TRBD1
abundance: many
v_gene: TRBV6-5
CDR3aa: CASSYSGQGSYEQYF
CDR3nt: TGTGCCAGCAGTTACTCGGGACAGGGATCCTACGAGCAGTACTTC

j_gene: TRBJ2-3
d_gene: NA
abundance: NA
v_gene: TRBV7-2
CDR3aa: CASSSQGTGSTDTQYF
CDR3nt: TGTGCCAGCAGTTCGCAGGGTACCGGTAGCACAGATACGCAGTATTTT

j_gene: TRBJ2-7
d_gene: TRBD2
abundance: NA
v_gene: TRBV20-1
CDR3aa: CSARGGGASSYEQYF
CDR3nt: TGCAGTGCTAGAGGCGGGGGGGCCAGCTCCTACGAGCAGTACTTC

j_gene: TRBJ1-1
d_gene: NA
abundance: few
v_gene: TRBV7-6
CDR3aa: CASSLYPFPSTEAFF
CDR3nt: TGTGCCAGCAGCTTATACCCATTTCCGAGCACTGAAGCTTTCTTT

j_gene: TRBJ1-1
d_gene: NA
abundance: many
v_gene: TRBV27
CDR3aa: CASSSGWGRENTEAFF
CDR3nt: TGTGCCAGCAGTTCCGGGTGGGGACGGGAGAACACTGAAGCTTTCTTT

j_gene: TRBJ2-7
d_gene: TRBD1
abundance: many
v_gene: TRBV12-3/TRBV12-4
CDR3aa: CASRRGQESSYEQYF
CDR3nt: TGTGCCAGCAGGCGAGGACAGGAGAGCTCCTACGAGCAGTACTTC

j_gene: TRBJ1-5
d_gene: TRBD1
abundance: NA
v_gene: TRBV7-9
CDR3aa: CASSLTRGENQPQHF
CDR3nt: TGTGCCAGCAGCTTAACCAGGGGGGAAAATCAGCCCCAGCATTTT

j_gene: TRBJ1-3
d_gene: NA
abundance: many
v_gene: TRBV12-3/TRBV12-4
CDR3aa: CASSSYRPFSGNTIYF
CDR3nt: TGTGCCAGCAGTTCCTACCGACCGTTCTCTGGAAACACCATATATTTT

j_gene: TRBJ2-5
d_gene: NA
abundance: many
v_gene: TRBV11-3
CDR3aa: CASSLGESEETQYF
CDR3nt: TGTGCCAGCAGCTTAGGGGAGTCTGAAGAGACCCAGTACTTC

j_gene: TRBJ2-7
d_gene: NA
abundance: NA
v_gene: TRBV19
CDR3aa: CASSIGAQPYEQYF
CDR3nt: TGTGCCAGTAGTATAGGAGCCCAGCCCTACGAGCAGTACTTC

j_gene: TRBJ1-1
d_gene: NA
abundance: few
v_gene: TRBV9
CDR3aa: CASSRGDLNTEAFF
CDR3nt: TGTGCCAGCAGTAGGGGGGACTTAAACACTGAAGCTTTCTTT

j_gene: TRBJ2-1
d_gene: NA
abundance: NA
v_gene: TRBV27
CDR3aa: CASNFGDEQFF
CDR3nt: TGTGCCAGCAACTTCGGGGATGAGCAGTTCTTC

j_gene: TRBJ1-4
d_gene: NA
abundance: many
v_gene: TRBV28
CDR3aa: CASSTSRRENEKLFF
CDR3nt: TGTGCCAGCAGTACTTCCCGCAGGGAGAATGAAAAACTGTTTTTT

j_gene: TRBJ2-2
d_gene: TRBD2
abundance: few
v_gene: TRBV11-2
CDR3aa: CASSFRLAGDTGELFF
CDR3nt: TGTGCCAGCAGCTTTCGACTAGCGGGAGACACCGGGGAGCTGTTTTTT

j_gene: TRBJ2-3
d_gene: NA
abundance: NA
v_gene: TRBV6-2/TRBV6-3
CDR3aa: CASGRAASASDTQYF
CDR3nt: TGTGCCAGTGGTAGGGCGGCCTCGGCCTCAGATACGCAGTATTTT

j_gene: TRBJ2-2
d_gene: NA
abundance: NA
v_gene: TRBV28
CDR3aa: CASSLLSGGPVTGELFF
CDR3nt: TGTGCCAGCAGTTTACTATCAGGAGGGCCGGTCACCGGGGAGCTGTTTTTT

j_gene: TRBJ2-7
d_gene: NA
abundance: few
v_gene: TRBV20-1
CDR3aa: CSARGAGSSYEQYF
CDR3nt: TGCAGTGCTAGAGGGGCAGGAAGCTCCTACGAGCAGTACTTC

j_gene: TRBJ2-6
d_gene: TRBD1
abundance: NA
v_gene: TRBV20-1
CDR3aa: CSARPGTGNTGANVLTF
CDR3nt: TGCAGTGCTAGGCCCGGGACAGGGAATACTGGGGCCAACGTCCTGACTTTC

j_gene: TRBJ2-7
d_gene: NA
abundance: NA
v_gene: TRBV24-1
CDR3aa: CATSDPLRGTYEQYF
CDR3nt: TGTGCCACCAGTGACCCCCTGCGCGGGACCTACGAGCAGTACTTC

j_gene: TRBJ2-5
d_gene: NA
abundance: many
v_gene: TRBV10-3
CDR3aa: CAISVGTQETQYF
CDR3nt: TGTGCCATCAGTGTTGGGACCCAAGAGACCCAGTACTTC

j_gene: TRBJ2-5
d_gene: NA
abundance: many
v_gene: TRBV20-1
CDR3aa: CSAREETQYF
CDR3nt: TGCAGTGCCCGGGAAGAGACCCAGTACTTC

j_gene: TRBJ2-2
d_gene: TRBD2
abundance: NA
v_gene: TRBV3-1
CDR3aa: CASSATSGGHGELFF
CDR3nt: TGTGCCAGCAGCGCAACTAGCGGGGGTCACGGGGAGCTGTTTTTT

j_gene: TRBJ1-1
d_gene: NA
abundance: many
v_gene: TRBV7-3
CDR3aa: CASSLAGGPAFF
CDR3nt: TGTGCCAGCAGCTTAGCGGGAGGCCCAGCTTTCTTT

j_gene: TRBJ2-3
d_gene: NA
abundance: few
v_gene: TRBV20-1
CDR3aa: CSASDRVAGTDTQYF
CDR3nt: TGCAGTGCTAGTGATAGGGTGGCGGGCACAGATACGCAGTATTTT

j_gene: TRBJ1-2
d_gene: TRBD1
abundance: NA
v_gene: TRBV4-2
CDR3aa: CASSRIDREDSGYTF
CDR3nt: TGTGCCAGCAGCCGGATAGACAGGGAGGATAGTGGCTACACCTTC

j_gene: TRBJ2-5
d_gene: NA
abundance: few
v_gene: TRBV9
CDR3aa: CASSASHGGPRTQYF
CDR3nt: TGTGCCAGCAGCGCTAGCCACGGGGGGCCGAGGACCCAGTACTTC

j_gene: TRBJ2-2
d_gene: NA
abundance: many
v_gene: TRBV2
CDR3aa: CASRITGSRDPITGELFF
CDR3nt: TGTGCCAGCAGGATAACGGGATCGAGGGACCCGATAACCGGGGAGCTGTTTTTT

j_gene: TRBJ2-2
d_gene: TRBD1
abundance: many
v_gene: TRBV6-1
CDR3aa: CASSHGRTGGYGELFF
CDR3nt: TGTGCCAGCAGCCATGGCAGGACAGGGGGCTACGGGGAGCTGTTTTTT

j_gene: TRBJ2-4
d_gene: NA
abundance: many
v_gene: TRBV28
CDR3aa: CASSLDGKNIQYF
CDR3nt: TGTGCCAGCAGTTTAGATGGGAAAAACATTCAGTACTTC

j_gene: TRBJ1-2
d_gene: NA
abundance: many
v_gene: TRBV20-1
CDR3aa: CSAREGTDYGYTF
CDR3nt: TGCAGTGCTAGAGAAGGAACGGACTATGGCTACACCTTC

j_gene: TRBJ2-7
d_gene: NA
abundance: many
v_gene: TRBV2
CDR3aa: CASSEVGEQYF
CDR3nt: TGTGCCAGCAGTGAAGTGGGCGAGCAGTACTTC